Sequencing of this TCR beta chain was carried out in a study of cytomegalovirus exposure and HLA in healthy donors. Overall study context: Within the Caucasian-associated ancestry cluster were under 85% of the 350 to 400 genotyped donors. Study observations and caveats: Common viral pathogens were later found to be apparently linked to several of the most significant clusters. TCR association rates varied by HLA locus in a later analysis, with DRB1 highest and HLA-C lowest.

Concerning this clone itself: Antigen specificity is unknown.

60 Vbeta and 13 Jbeta primers were used in PCR. Sequencing used immunoSEQ multiplex PCR; TCRdb keeps in-frame clones, though not all of them. This table has nearly 200,000 clones, 77% appearing once. The CDR3 sequence is 14 residues long. Trimming shortened V by 6 bases and J by 2 bases, and 14 bases separated the two germline ends. Germline CDR1 and CDR2: MNHEY and SVGAGI. The source material was PBMCs. The clonotype originates from a woman younger than 45 in good health and CMV-seropositive. This chain links TRBV6-5 with TRBJ2-7; a possible D gene is TRBD2 (6 bases). CDR3 nucleotide sequence: TGTGCCAGCAGGCTAGCTGGGGGGACCTACGAGCAGTACTTC. Protein sequence: CASRLAGGTYEQYF.